This T cell receptor beta chain was sequenced during a study of T cell responses to AZD1222 COVID-19 vaccine. The overall study: Second doses that came at about 4 or about 12 weeks were put together.

This CDR3 is built from 11 residues. V lost 4 bases and J lost 4, with 5 bases in between. Germline lookup yields CDR1 SQVTM and CDR2 ANQGSEA. For this clone: The antigen is unknown.

Overall study results and limits: There were mostly white British donors and more females than males, and clonal diversity was possibly underestimated. Within unmutated variant regions lay the reported targets of nearly half of spike-specific TCRs. Repertoires were collected only later (after the peak T cell response had occurred).

Method: immunoSEQ multiplex PCR; TCRdb's copy keeps in-frame clones and lacks some. The table lists under 150,000 clones, over 75% of them singletons. This TCR was sampled from an adult in good health. Sequencing used peripheral blood, obtained on day 0 of AZD1222 vaccination. The J gene is TRBJ1-3, the V gene TRBV29-1; D is ambiguous. CDR3 sequence reads: CSVVYGNTIYF. The CDR3 coding sequence is TGCAGCGTTGTATACGGAAACACCATATATTTT.